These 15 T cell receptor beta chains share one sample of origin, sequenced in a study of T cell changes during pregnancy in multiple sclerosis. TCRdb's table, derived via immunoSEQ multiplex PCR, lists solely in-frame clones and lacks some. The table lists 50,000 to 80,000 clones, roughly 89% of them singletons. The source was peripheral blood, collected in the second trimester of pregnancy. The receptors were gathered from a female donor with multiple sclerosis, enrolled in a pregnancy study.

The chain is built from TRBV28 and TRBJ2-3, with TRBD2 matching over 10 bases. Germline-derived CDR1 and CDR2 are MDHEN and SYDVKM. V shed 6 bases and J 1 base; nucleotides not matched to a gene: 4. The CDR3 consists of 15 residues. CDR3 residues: CASSLGTSGTDTQYF. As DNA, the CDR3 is TGTGCCAGCAGCCTAGGGACTAGCGGCACAGATACGCAGTATTTT.

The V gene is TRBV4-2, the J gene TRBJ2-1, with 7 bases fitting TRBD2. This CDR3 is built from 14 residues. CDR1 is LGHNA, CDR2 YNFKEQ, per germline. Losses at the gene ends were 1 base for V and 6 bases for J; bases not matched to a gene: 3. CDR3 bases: TGTGCCAGCAGCCAAGTGACTAGCCCCAATGAGCAGTTCTTC. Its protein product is CASSQVTSPNEQFF.

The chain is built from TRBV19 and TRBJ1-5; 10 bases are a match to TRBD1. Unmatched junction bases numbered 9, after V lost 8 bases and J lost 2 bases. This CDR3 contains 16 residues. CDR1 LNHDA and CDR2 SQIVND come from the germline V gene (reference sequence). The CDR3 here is CASQPGQGLGNQPQHF. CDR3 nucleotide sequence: TGTGCCAGTCAACCGGGACAGGGGCTGGGCAATCAGCCCCAGCATTTT.

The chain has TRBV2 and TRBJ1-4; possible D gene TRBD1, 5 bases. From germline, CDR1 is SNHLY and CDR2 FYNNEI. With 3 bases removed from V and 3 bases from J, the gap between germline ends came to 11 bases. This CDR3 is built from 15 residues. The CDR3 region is CASSEVPRANEKLFF. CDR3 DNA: TGTGCCAGCAGTGAGGTCCCCAGGGCTAATGAAAAACTGTTTTTT.

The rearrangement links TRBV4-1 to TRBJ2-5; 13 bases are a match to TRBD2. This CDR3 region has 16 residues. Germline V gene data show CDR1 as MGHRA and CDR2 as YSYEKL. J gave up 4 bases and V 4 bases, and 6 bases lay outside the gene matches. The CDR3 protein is CASSRLAGGGPETQYF. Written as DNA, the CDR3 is TGCGCCAGCAGCCGACTAGCGGGAGGCGGCCCAGAGACCCAGTACTTC.

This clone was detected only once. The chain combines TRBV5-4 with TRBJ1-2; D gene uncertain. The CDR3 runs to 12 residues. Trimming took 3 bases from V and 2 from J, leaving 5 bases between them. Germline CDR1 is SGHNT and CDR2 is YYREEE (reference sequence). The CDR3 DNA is TGTGCCAGCAGCTCACAGAACTATGGCTACACCTTC. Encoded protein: CASSSQNYGYTF.

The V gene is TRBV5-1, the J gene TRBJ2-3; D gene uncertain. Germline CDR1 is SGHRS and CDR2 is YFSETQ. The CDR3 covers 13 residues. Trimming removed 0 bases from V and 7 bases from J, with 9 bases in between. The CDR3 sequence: CASSLVVRHTQYF. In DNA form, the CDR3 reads TGCGCCAGCAGCTTGGTCGTGAGGCATACGCAGTATTTT.

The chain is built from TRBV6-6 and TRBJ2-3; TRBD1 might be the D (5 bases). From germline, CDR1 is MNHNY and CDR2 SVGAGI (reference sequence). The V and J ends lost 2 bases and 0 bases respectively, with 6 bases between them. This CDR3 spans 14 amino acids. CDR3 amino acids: CASSYRGSTDTQYF. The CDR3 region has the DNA TGTGCCAGCAGTTACAGGGGTAGCACAGATACGCAGTATTTT.

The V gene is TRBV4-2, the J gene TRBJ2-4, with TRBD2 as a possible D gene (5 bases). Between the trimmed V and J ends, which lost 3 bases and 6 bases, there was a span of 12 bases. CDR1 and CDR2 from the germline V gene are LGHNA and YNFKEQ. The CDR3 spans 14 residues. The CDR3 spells CASSQPSFGNIQYF. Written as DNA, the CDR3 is TGTGCCAGCAGCCAGCCTAGCTTCGGAAACATTCAGTACTTC.

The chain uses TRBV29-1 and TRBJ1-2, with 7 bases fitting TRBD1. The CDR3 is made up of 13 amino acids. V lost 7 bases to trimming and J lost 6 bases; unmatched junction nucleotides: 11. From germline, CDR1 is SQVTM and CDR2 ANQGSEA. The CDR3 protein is CSAFTGTDNGYTF. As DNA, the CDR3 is TGCAGCGCCTTTACCGGGACAGATAATGGCTACACCTTC.

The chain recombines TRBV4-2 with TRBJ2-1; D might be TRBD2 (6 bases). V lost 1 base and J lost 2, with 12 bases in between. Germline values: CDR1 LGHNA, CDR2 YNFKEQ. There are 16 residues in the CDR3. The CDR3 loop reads CASSQATGRTYNEQFF. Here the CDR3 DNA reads TGTGCCAGCAGCCAAGCAACCGGGAGAACCTACAATGAGCAGTTCTTC.

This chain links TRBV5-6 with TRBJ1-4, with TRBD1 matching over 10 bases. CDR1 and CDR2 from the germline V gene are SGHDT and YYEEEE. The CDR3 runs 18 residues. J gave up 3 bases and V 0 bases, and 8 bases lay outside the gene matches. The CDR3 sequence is CASSLGGTGEGANEKLFF. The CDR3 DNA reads TGTGCCAGCAGCTTGGGGGGGACAGGGGAAGGAGCTAATGAAAAACTGTTTTTT.

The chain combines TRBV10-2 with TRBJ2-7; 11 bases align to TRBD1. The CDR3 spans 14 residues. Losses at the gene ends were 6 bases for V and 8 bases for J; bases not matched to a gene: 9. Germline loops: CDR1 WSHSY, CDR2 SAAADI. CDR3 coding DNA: TGCGCCAGCAGAGACCCGGGACAGGGGGGCAAGCAGTACTTC. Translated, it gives CASRDPGQGGKQYF.

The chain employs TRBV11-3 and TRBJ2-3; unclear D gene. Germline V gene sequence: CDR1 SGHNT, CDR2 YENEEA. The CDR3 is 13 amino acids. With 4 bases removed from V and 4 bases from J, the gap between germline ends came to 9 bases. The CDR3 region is CASSSGSSDTQYF. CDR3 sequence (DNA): TGTGCCAGCAGCTCCGGTTCTTCAGATACGCAGTATTTT.

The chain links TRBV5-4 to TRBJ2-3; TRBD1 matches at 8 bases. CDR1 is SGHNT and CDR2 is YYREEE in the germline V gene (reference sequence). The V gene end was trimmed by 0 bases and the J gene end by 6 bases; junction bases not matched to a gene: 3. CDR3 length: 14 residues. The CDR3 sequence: CASSLARGRDTQYF. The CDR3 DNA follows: TGTGCCAGCAGCTTGGCCAGGGGGCGGGATACGCAGTATTTT. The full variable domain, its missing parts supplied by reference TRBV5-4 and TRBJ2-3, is ETGVTQSPTHLIKTRGQQVTLRCSSQSGHNTVSWYQQALGQGPQFIFQYYREEENGRGNFPPRFSGLQFPNYSSELNVNALELDDSALYLCASSLARGRDTQYFGPGTRLTVL.